What follows are 32 T cell receptor beta chains derived from one specimen sequenced in a study of CD8 T cells in ankylosing spondylitis. From the 5' RACE reads, TCRdb called clonotypes with MiXCR, one entry per CDR3 protein. The sample consists of about 100,000 distinct CDR3 sequences, about 9.1% of them appearing once. The sample was blood, either unsorted or a sorted T cell fraction (not recorded which). The source is a male donor with ankylosing spondylitis or in good health (not recorded which).

This clonotype was detected ten times or more. The V gene is TRBV11-2, the J gene TRBJ2-1, with 8 bases identical to TRBD2. Per germline, CDR1 SGHAT and CDR2 FQNNGV. The junction had 3 bases not matched to a gene; V was cut back by 3 bases and J by 5 bases. The CDR3 loop spans 14 amino acids. CDR3 residues: CASSLGAGDNEQFF. The CDR3 DNA reads as TGTGCCAGCAGCTTGGGAGCGGGGGACAATGAGCAGTTCTTC.

This clonotype showed up just a few times. The rearrangement links TRBV7-9 to TRBJ2-7; the D gene is possibly TRBD2 (5 bases). The CDR3 is made up of 14 amino acids. Trimming removed 1 base from V and 1 base from J, with 8 bases in between. CDR1 SEHNR and CDR2 FQNEAQ come from the germline V gene (reference sequence). CDR3 nucleotide sequence: TGTGCCAGCAGCTTAGACGGGGATTCCTACGAGCAGTACTTC. Translation: CASSLDGDSYEQYF. The full variable domain, with the rest looked up from reference TRBV7-9 and TRBJ2-7, is DTGVSQNPRHKITKRGQNVTFRCDPISEHNRLYWYRQTLGQGPEFLTYFQNEAQLEKSRLLSDRFSAERPKGSFSTLEIQRTEQGDSAMYLCASSLDGDSYEQYFGPGTRLTVT.

This clonotype has at least ten counts. This chain connects TRBV6-1 to TRBJ2-7; tentative D call: TRBD1 (6 bases). The CDR3 contains 15 residues. From germline, CDR1 is MNHNS and CDR2 SASEGT. Trimming left V 6 bases short and J 1 base short, with 16 bases between. CDR3 in DNA: TGTGCCAGCAGGCCCACAGGGACACCGTCCTACGAGCAGTACTTC. This translates into CASRPTGTPSYEQYF.

This clonotype has more than one count but fewer than ten. The V and J genes are TRBV7-2 and TRBJ2-7; D may be TRBD1 (6 bases). CDR3 length: 15 residues. Trimming took 6 bases from V and 2 from J, leaving 17 bases between them. Looked up from germline, CDR1 is SGHTA and CDR2 is FQGNSA. The CDR3 DNA reads TGTGCCAGCAGGGAGACAGGACTCCCCGCCTACGAGCAGTACTTC. Translating gives CASRETGLPAYEQYF. Supplemented by reference TRBV7-2 and TRBJ2-7, the full variable domain reads GAGVSQSPSNKVTEKGKDVELRCDPISGHTALYWYRQSLGQGLEFLIYFQGNSAPDKSGLPSDRFSAERTGGSVSTLTIQRTQQEDSAVYLCASRETGLPAYEQYFGPGTRLTVT.

This clonotype has at least ten counts. The CDR3 region has the DNA TGTGCCAGCAGCAACCGGGACAGGGCCTCCTACGAGCAGTACTTC. It encodes CASSNRDRASYEQYF. This chain links TRBV21-1 with TRBJ2-7; the table's D gene call, TRBD1, was not cross checked with the DNA. TRBV21-1 is assigned pseudogene status. This CDR3 region has 15 residues.

This clonotype was seen only a few times. The CDR3 DNA is TGTGCCAGCAGTGAAGCGCAGTATTCTTTTGCAAGCACAGATACGCAGTATTTT. Translating gives CASSEAQYSFASTDTQYF. The rearrangement joins TRBV2 to TRBJ2-3, with D unresolved. The CDR3 spans 18 residues. The germline gives CDR1 SNHLY, CDR2 FYNNEI. Trimming removed 0 bases at V and 0 bases at J, with 16 bases between.

The V call is TRBV20-1, the J call TRBJ2-5, with D tentatively TRBD1 (6 bases). CDR3 size: 15 residues. CDR1 and CDR2 from the germline V gene are DFQATT and SNEGSKA (reference sequence). The V end was cut by 0 bases, the J end by 2 bases, with 13 bases between. CDR3: CSARDRGPPQETQYF. The DNA of the CDR3 is TGCAGTGCTAGAGACAGGGGCCCACCTCAAGAGACCCAGTACTTC.

At least ten counts were recorded for this clonotype. This chain links TRBV20-1 with TRBJ2-3; 9 positions agree with TRBD1. This CDR3 has 15 amino acids. CDR1 is DFQATT, CDR2 SNEGSKA, per germline (reference sequence). Written as DNA, the CDR3 is TGCAGCCTACAGGGGGCGCAGATCGGCACAGATACGCAGTATTTT. Its translation: CSLQGAQIGTDTQYF.

This clonotype has only a few counts. V gene TRBV28 combines with J gene TRBJ2-1; D might be TRBD1 (6 bases). This CDR3 is built from 14 residues. The V gene's germline CDR1 is MDHEN and CDR2 SYDVKM. V gave up 4 bases and J gave up 7 bases, with 14 bases separating them. DNA of the CDR3: TGTGCCAGCAGTTCCTGGAAGGGGGATAATGAGCAGTTCTTC. Its translation is CASSSWKGDNEQFF.

This clonotype showed up many times. The chain uses TRBV12-3 or TRBV12-4 and TRBJ2-7, with D maybe TRBD1 (6 bases). V was pared by 7 bases and J by 0 bases, with 13 bases between. CDR3 size: 14 residues. The CDR3 region has the DNA TGTGCCAGCAACCAAGGGGGTACCTCCTACGAGCAGTACTTC. This codes for CASNQGGTSYEQYF.

This clonotype occurred many times. The CDR3 is CASSLPHVDGTEAFF. In nucleotides, the CDR3 is TGTGCCAGCAGTTTGCCACACGTGGATGGCACTGAAGCTTTCTTT. The J gene is TRBJ1-1, the V gene TRBV12-3 or TRBV12-4, with D unresolved. The CDR3 is made up of 15 amino acids. The V end lost 3 bases, the J end lost 4 bases, and 15 bases lay between the germline ends.

This clonotype was picked up many times. CDR3 DNA sequence: TGTGCCAGCAGTACAACTAATGAAAAACTGTTTTTT. This sequence encodes CASSTTNEKLFF. The genes are TRBV28 and TRBJ1-4; no definite D call. CDR1 is MDHEN, CDR2 SYDVKM, per germline. Trimming cost V 5 bases and J 0 bases, with 1 base left between them. The CDR3 is made up of 12 amino acids. Looking up the rest from reference TRBV28 and TRBJ1-4 gives the full variable domain: DVKVTQSSRYLVKRTGEKVFLECVQDMDHENMFWYRQDPGLGLRLIYFSYDVKMKEKGDIPEGYSVSREKKERFSLILESASTNQTSMYLCASSTTNEKLFFGSGTQLSVL.

Many counts were recorded for this clonotype. This chain joins TRBV28 and TRBJ2-7; 9 positions match TRBD1. The germline gives CDR1 MDHEN, CDR2 SYDVKM. The J segment lost 0 bases and the V segment lost 1 base, leaving 7 bases of the junction unmatched. This CDR3 spans 17 amino acids. The CDR3 loop reads CASSLSEVTGGSYEQYF. The CDR3 DNA reads as TGTGCCAGCAGTTTATCGGAGGTGACAGGGGGCTCCTACGAGCAGTACTTC.

This clonotype has a handful of counts. The chain's CDR3 is CSATGGVNQPQHF. In DNA form, the CDR3 reads TGCAGTGCTACGGGAGGAGTGAATCAGCCCCAGCATTTT. The chain combines TRBV20-1 with TRBJ1-5; D remains ambiguous. The germline V gene has CDR1 DFQATT and CDR2 SNEGSKA (reference sequence). The CDR3 extends over 13 amino acids. Trimming pared 4 bases from V and 4 bases from J, leaving 11 bases between.

This clonotype was observed many times. The chain combines TRBV7-8 with TRBJ2-1; 7 bases fit TRBD2. CDR1 and CDR2 from the germline V gene are SGHVS and FQNEAQ. The CDR3 runs 16 residues. Trimming took 4 bases from V and 7 from J; bases not matched to a gene: 13. The chain's CDR3 is CASSWMTGGGDNEQFF. The CDR3 bases are TGTGCCAGCAGCTGGATGACGGGGGGAGGGGATAATGAGCAGTTCTTC.

The chain employs TRBV29-1 and TRBJ1-1; D uncertain. This CDR3 is built from 12 residues. In germline, CDR1 is SQVTM, CDR2 ANQGSEA. V shed 2 bases and J shed 4 bases, with 8 bases lying between them. The CDR3 spells CSVETRATEAFF. The CDR3 DNA sequence: TGCAGCGTTGAAACTAGGGCCACTGAAGCTTTCTTT.

This clonotype was detected many times. This chain uses TRBV7-9 with TRBJ2-3; D gene uncertain. V was trimmed by 5 bases and J by 3 bases, leaving 12 bases between them. The V gene's germline CDR1 is SEHNR and CDR2 FQNEAQ (reference sequence). There are 14 residues in the CDR3. CDR3 in amino acids: CASSPGPETDTQYF. The CDR3 nucleotides are TGTGCCAGCAGCCCTGGACCAGAAACAGATACGCAGTATTTT.

This clonotype appeared many times. The chain has TRBV11-2 and TRBJ1-4, with D perhaps TRBD1 (6 bases). Trimming took 2 bases from V and 6 from J, leaving 13 bases between them. This CDR3 region has 15 residues. CDR1 is SGHAT, CDR2 FQNNGV, per germline. Here the CDR3 reads CASSLYGTIYEKLFF. DNA of the CDR3: TGTGCCAGCAGCTTATATGGGACAATATATGAAAAACTGTTTTTT. The complete variable domain, with remaining parts taken from reference TRBV11-2 and TRBJ1-4, reads EAGVAQSPRYKIIEKRQSVAFWCNPISGHATLYWYQQILGQGPKLLIQFQNNGVVDDSQLPKDRFSAERLKGVDSTLKIQPAKLEDSAVYLCASSLYGTIYEKLFFGSGTQLSVL.

This clonotype was detected ten times or more. The rearrangement links TRBV5-1 to TRBJ2-7; 10 nucleotides match TRBD2. Germline CDR1 SGHRS, CDR2 YFSETQ. This CDR3 is 16 amino acids long. The V segment lost 0 bases and the J segment 2 bases; nucleotides outside the gene matches: 5. The CDR3 protein is CASSLGAGGLAYEQYF. Written as DNA, the CDR3 is TGCGCCAGCAGCTTGGGAGCGGGGGGGCTTGCCTACGAGCAGTACTTC.

In this sample, this clonotype turned up many times. CDR3 DNA sequence: TGTGCCAGCAGTCTTCCCGTGGGTGAGCAGTTCTTC. As protein: CASSLPVGEQFF. The chain joins TRBV7-3 to TRBJ2-1; D is undetermined. The CDR3 has 12 amino acids. The germline CDR1 and CDR2 sequences are SGHTA and FQGTGA. The germline V and J ends were trimmed by 6 bases and 9 bases, with 12 bases remaining between them.

There are a few counts of this clonotype. The rearrangement uses TRBV6-1 and TRBJ1-5, with 7 bases identical to TRBD1. CDR1 is MNHNS, CDR2 SASEGT, per germline. V lost 7 bases to trimming and J lost 2 bases; unmatched junction nucleotides: 14. CDR3 length: 17 residues. As DNA, the CDR3 is TGTGCCAGCATCCCCAGGGGGTTAGGTATGGGCAATCAGCCCCAGCATTTT. It is translated as CASIPRGLGMGNQPQHF.

This clonotype was counted at least ten times. This sequence joins TRBV7-9 and TRBJ1-1; D is ambiguous. V shed 1 base and J shed 1 base, with 10 bases lying between them. The germline V gene has CDR1 SEHNR and CDR2 FQNEAQ (reference sequence). CDR3 length: 15 amino acids. The CDR3 DNA is TGTGCCAGCAGCTTAGATCAAGGAAAGAACACTGAAGCTTTCTTT. As protein: CASSLDQGKNTEAFF.

This clonotype has ten or more counts. The chain carries TRBV20-1 and TRBJ2-3, with TRBD2 matching over 8 bases. The V gene's germline CDR1 is DFQATT and CDR2 SNEGSKA (reference sequence). The CDR3 runs to 15 residues. J was trimmed by 4 bases and V by 1 base; bases with no gene match: 7. The CDR3 is CSARARGGQADTQYF. The CDR3 DNA follows: TGCAGTGCTAGAGCACGGGGGGGCCAAGCAGATACGCAGTATTTT.

This clonotype was observed at least ten times. The gene calls are TRBV9 and TRBJ2-5, with a tentative D call TRBD2 (5 bases). Germline CDR1 SGDLS, CDR2 YYNGEE. Trimming stripped 3 bases from V and 5 bases from J, with 11 bases between. The CDR3 loop spans 13 amino acids. The CDR3 loop reads CASSAGMDETQYF. Written as DNA, the CDR3 is TGTGCCAGCAGCGCCGGGATGGATGAGACCCAGTACTTC.

This clonotype was detected ten times or more. The chain couples TRBV15 to TRBJ2-2; no reliable D call. V gave up 3 bases and J gave up 3 bases, with 17 bases separating them. The CDR3 extends over 17 amino acids. Looked up from germline, CDR1 is LNHNV and CDR2 is YYDKDF (reference sequence). CDR3 loop: CATSSTDPTPYTGELFF. The DNA for the CDR3 is TGTGCCACCAGCAGCACCGACCCCACGCCCTACACCGGGGAGCTGTTTTTT.

This clonotype was recorded at least ten times. V and J are TRBV12-3 or TRBV12-4 and TRBJ1-1; no firm D call. Trimming removed 6 bases from V and 1 base from J, with 9 bases in between. CDR3 length: 13 amino acids. The CDR3 DNA reads TGTGCCAGCAGCGCCGCCCCGAACACTGAAGCTTTCTTT. This gives the protein CASSAAPNTEAFF.

This clonotype was seen more than once but under ten times. The V call is TRBV7-2, the J call TRBJ2-1, with 10 bases aligning to TRBD2. V lost 6 bases, J lost 3 bases, and 5 bases stayed unmatched. The CDR3 has 15 amino acids. Germline V gene sequence: CDR1 SGHTA, CDR2 FQGNSA. Written as DNA, the CDR3 is TGTGCCAGCAGAAGGCTAGCGGGGGTCTACAATGAGCAGTTCTTC. The encoded protein is CASRRLAGVYNEQFF.

This clonotype was recorded at least ten times. The CDR3 region has the DNA TGTGCCAGCAATTTGCAGGGGTTTAGAGTGAAGAATTCACCCCTCCACTTT. This translates into CASNLQGFRVKNSPLHF. The genes are TRBV6-5 and TRBJ1-6; a possible D gene is TRBD1 (6 bases). The CDR3 extends over 17 amino acids. The germline V gene encodes CDR1 MNHEY and CDR2 SVGAGI. Trimming removed 7 bases at V and 7 bases at J, with 23 bases between.

This clonotype has ten or more counts. The chain links TRBV7-8 to TRBJ2-7; 14 nucleotides agree with TRBD2. From germline, CDR1 is SGHVS and CDR2 FQNEAQ. The J segment lost 1 base and the V segment lost 1 base, leaving 9 bases of the junction unmatched. The CDR3 spans 19 residues. As DNA, the CDR3 is TGTGCCAGCAGCTTAGATTACGGACTAGCGGGGGGTCTTTCCTACGAGCAGTACTTC. Its translation: CASSLDYGLAGGLSYEQYF. Combining the CDR3 with reference TRBV7-8 and TRBJ2-7 gives the whole variable domain GAGVSQSPRYKVAKRGQDVALRCDPISGHVSLFWYQQALGQGPEFLTYFQNEAQLDKSGLPSDRFFAERPEGSVSTLKIQRTQQEDSAVYLCASSLDYGLAGGLSYEQYFGPGTRLTVT.

This clonotype was counted ten times or more. This chain connects TRBV20-1 to TRBJ2-2; 9 bases agree with TRBD1. V dropped 5 bases and J dropped 7; count of bases not matched to a gene: 8. This CDR3 has 14 residues. Germline V gene lookup returns CDR1 DFQATT and CDR2 SNEGSKA (reference sequence). CDR3 sequence (DNA): TGCAGTGCTCGCGGGGACAGGGAAATCGGGGAGCTGTTTTTT. Amino acids: CSARGDREIGELFF.

This clonotype was recorded once. This sequence joins TRBV7-8 and TRBJ2-5, with D uncertain. Germline V lookup: CDR1 SGHVS, CDR2 FQNEAQ. This CDR3 is 15 amino acids long. V gave up 4 bases and J gave up 5 bases, with 17 bases separating them. CDR3 sequence reads: CASSSSENHGETQYF. CDR3 sequence (DNA): TGTGCCAGCAGCTCCTCGGAGAACCACGGGGAGACCCAGTACTTC.

V and J are TRBV2 and TRBJ2-7; 7 bases map to TRBD1. This CDR3 has 12 amino acids. J gave up 7 bases and V 6 bases, and 6 bases lay outside the gene matches. The V gene's germline CDR1 is SNHLY and CDR2 FYNNEI. The CDR3 spells CASSLTGVEQYF. The CDR3, as DNA: TGTGCCAGCAGCTTAACAGGGGTTGAGCAGTACTTC.